This TCR beta chain was sequenced during a study of T cell clonality in common variable immunodeficiency. CVID and control samples used equivalent genomic DNA input. Generated by immunoSEQ multiplex PCR, the TCRdb table keeps only in-frame clones and is missing some. The sample holds about 60,000 clones, and no clone turns up only once. This clone was seen many times. Both groups were predominantly of Caucasian heritage. This clonotype was sampled from a person aged 18-70 years in good health. Sequences were obtained from peripheral blood mononuclear cells.

The CDR3 bases that were read are TGTGCCAGCAGCTTAACGGCGGACAGGGAAGGAGGAGAGACC. Amino acid sequence: CASSLTADREGGET. The complete CDR3 sequence is CASSLTADREGGETQYF. The chain recombines TRBV7-3 with TRBJ2-5, with 8 bases identical to TRBD1. Read data end 3 residues before the CDR3 end; the end is taken from the germline J gene. Germline CDR1 reads SGHTA; CDR2 reads FQGTGA. This CDR3 is 17 amino acids long. The junction had 10 bases not matched to a gene; V was cut back by 0 bases and J by 4 bases.